This T cell receptor beta chain was identified during a study of cytomegalovirus exposure and HLA in healthy donors. Whole-study findings and limits: Some V segments could not be told apart, so they were left out, TRBV6-2 and TRBV6-3 among them. CMV serostatus was the sole immune exposure data available.

Details on this clone: Its antigen remains unknown.

Primers for the PCR totalled 60 Vbeta and 13 Jbeta. Sequencing was performed with immunoSEQ multiplex PCR; in TCRdb, only in-frame clones are kept and a portion is missing. Its clone listing holds approximately 120,000 clones. The junction had 4 bases not matched to a gene; V was cut back by 8 bases and J by 1 base. From germline, CDR1 is SGHTA and CDR2 FQGNSA. The CDR3 runs to 17 residues. The clonotype was recovered from a middle-aged man in good health and CMV-seronegative. The chain combines TRBV7-2 with TRBJ2-2, with 16 bases matching TRBD2. The specimen sequenced was PBMCs. The CDR3 here is CASPGLAGGKNTGELFF. Here the CDR3 DNA reads TGTGCCAGCCCGGGACTAGCGGGGGGGAAGAACACCGGGGAGCTGTTTTTT.